The 9 T cell receptor beta chains given below trace back to one sample, sequenced in a study of post-analysis software for immune sequencing data (dated by TCRdb to between 2015 and 2016). Broad study findings and their caveats: Significantly higher frequencies in patients than in controls were found for roughly 5 TRBV segments, including TRBV5-6, TRBV5-1 and TRBV20-1.

No antigen has been identified for these receptors. Library preparation used PCR. The sequencer listed for this sample is Illumina HiSeq 2500. Unique molecular identifiers were incorporated into TCR beta cDNA libraries to reduce PCR and sequencing biases. Through fastp at Q25 and MiXCR, TCRdb rebuilt clones from the public reads, retaining in-frame beta chains. Entries that share a CDR3 protein sequence are merged under the most common genes and DNA. The sample data list hundreds of thousands of distinct CDR3 sequences, and 30% to 40% of these were observed just once. The ten most abundant clones make up under 9% of the sample. The sequencing sample was made of blood. Source of these receptors: a girl under 10 years old with multiple sclerosis.

This clonotype was seen a handful of times. This CDR3 is CSVEFVEGGHIQYF. The CDR3 region has the DNA TGCAGCGTTGAATTTGTGGAGGGAGGTCACATTCAGTACTTC. The rearrangement links TRBV29-1 to TRBJ2-4; tentatively, D is TRBD2 (6 bases). This CDR3 is 14 amino acids long. With 2 bases removed from V and 8 bases from J, the gap between germline ends came to 16 bases. Germline loops: CDR1 SQVTM, CDR2 ANQGSEA.

CDR3 bases: TGCGCCAGCACAAGACCGCGACTAGCGGGGGGTTCAGGAAGCAATGAGCAGTTCTTC. Protein: CASTRPRLAGGSGSNEQFF. The gene calls are TRBV5-1 and TRBJ2-1, with 13 bases lining up with TRBD2. With 6 bases clipped from V and 6 bases from J, the junction kept 18 bases outside the gene matches. Germline V gene data show CDR1 as SGHRS and CDR2 as YFSETQ. The CDR3 totals 19 residues. The variable domain in full, with the rest retrieved from reference TRBV5-1 and TRBJ2-1, is KAGVTQTPRYLIKTRGQQVTLSCSPISGHRSVSWYQQTPGQGLQFLFEYFSETQRNKGNFPGRFSGRQFSNSRSEMNVSTLELGDSALYLCASTRPRLAGGSGSNEQFFGPGTRLTVL.

This clonotype was seen a few times. This sequence joins TRBV7-9 and TRBJ1-1, with 8 bases lining up with TRBD1. J gave up 0 bases and V 6 bases, and 9 bases lay outside the gene matches. The CDR3 length is 16 residues. Germline lookup yields CDR1 SEHNR and CDR2 FQNEAQ (reference sequence). The CDR3 spells CASSKYYRGMNTEAFF. The DNA of the CDR3 is TGTGCCAGCAGTAAGTATTACAGGGGGATGAACACTGAAGCTTTCTTT.

This clonotype appeared a few times. The chain uses TRBV20-1 and TRBJ2-7; 9 bases line up with TRBD1. CDR3 length: 13 amino acids. V shed 5 bases, J shed 5 bases, and the junction held 7 bases outside the gene matches. Per germline, CDR1 DFQATT and CDR2 SNEGSKA (reference sequence). The CDR3 DNA sequence: TGCAGTGCTCCATGGGACAGGGTGCACGAGCAGTACTTC. It translates to CSAPWDRVHEQYF.

This chain joins TRBV7-2 and TRBJ2-1; D might be TRBD2 (6 bases). The CDR3 sequence is 14 residues long. Trimming stripped 3 bases from V and 6 bases from J, with 12 bases between. Looked up from germline, CDR1 is SGHTA and CDR2 is FQGNSA. The CDR3 coding sequence is TGTGCCAGCAGCTTCACCGGGACTGCCAATGAGCAGTTCTTC. Protein sequence: CASSFTGTANEQFF.

The sample holds many counts of this clonotype. The CDR3 reads CASSQGGGYGYTF. The CDR3 DNA is TGTGCCAGCAGCCAAGGGGGCGGATATGGCTACACCTTC. The rearrangement links TRBV7-8 to TRBJ1-2; 7 nucleotides agree with TRBD1. Germline V gene lookup returns CDR1 SGHVS and CDR2 FQNEAQ. The length of the CDR3 is 13 residues. Trimming removed 5 bases from V and 5 bases from J; junction bases left unmatched: 5.

This clonotype was observed at least ten times. V and J are TRBV6-5 and TRBJ1-2; the match to TRBD1 covers 9 bases. The CDR3 has 13 amino acids. Trimming cost V 6 bases and J 6 bases; bases outside gene matches: 5. Germline V lookup: CDR1 MNHEY, CDR2 SVGAGI. The CDR3: CASSGDRANGYTF. CDR3 coding DNA: TGTGCCAGCAGCGGGGACAGGGCTAATGGCTACACCTTC.

V and J are TRBV7-3 and TRBJ2-3; 10 bases line up with TRBD2. Germline values: CDR1 SGHTA, CDR2 FQGTGA. J lost 6 bases, V lost 5 bases, and 8 bases had no gene match. The CDR3 covers 15 residues. The CDR3 spells CASSLPTSGLDTQYF. CDR3 nucleotides: TGTGCCAGCAGCCTTCCGACTAGCGGGTTGGATACGCAGTATTTT.

The CDR3 bases are TGTGCCACCAGTGATTTACAGGGGCCCAACTACAATGAGCAGTTCTTC. The encoded protein is CATSDLQGPNYNEQFF. The chain uses TRBV24-1 and TRBJ2-1; 7 bases align to TRBD1. The ends lost 1 base at V and 3 bases at J; junction bases unmatched: 5. The CDR3 consists of 16 residues. CDR1 and CDR2 (germline): KGHDR, SFDVKD.